The T cell receptor (beta chain) under discussion was sequenced for a study of shared clonotypes between healthy human individuals. Study outcomes and limitations: Generation probabilities were higher for clonotypes shared across all four sorted-subset donors than for unshared ones. The study's rarefaction showed incomplete sorted-subset sequencing despite large depth. Estimated richness values were generally larger in naive subsets than in memory subsets.

V lost 6 bases, J lost 0 bases, and 24 bases lay in between. The CDR3 covers 19 residues. Naive CD8 cells comprised CD45RO-negative, CCR7-positively selected cells, excluding terminally differentiated effector memory CD45RA+ cells. Details on this clone: Antigen unknown.

Replicate PCRs for sorted subsets used approximately 190 ng DNA; this equaled tens of thousands of T cell genomes. Produced via immunoSEQ multiplex PCR; TCRdb's table is partial and in-frame only. The table includes about 750,000 clones, 80% to 95% detected once. J is TRBJ1-3 and V is TRBV6-7; D is perhaps TRBD1 (6 bases). TRBV6-7 is an ORF, and what it does is uncertain. This sequence was found in a man aged 25 to 40 in good health. Input material: naive CD8+ T cells sorted from blood. CDR3 loop: CASSPPSAGTLGSGNTIYF. The CDR3, as DNA: TGTGCCAGCAGCCCCCCCTCCGCCGGGACACTAGGCTCTGGAAACACCATATATTTT.